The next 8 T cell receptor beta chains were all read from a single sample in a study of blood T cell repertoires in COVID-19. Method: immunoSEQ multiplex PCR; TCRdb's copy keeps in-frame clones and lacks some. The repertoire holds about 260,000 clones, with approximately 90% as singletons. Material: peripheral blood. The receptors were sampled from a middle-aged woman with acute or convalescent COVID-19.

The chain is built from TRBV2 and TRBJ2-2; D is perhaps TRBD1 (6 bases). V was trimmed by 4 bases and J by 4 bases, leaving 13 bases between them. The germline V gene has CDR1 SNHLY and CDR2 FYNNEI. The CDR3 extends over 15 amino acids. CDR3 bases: TGTGCCAGCAGTGGGGGGACATCCGGCACCGGGGAGCTGTTTTTT. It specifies CASSGGTSGTGELFF. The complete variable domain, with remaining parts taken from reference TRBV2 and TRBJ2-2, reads EPEVTQTPSHQVTQMGQEVILRCVPISNHLYFYWYRQILGQKVEFLVSFYNNEISEKSEIFDDQFSVERPDGSNFTLKIRSTKLEDSAMYFCASSGGTSGTGELFFGEGSRLTVL.

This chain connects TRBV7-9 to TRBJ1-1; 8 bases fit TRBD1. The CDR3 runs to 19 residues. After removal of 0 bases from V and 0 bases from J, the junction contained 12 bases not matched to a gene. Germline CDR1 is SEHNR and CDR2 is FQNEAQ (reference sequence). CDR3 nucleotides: TGTGCCAGCAGCTTAGCGTGGTCCAGGGGGCGCGGCATGAACACTGAAGCTTTCTTT. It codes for CASSLAWSRGRGMNTEAFF.

The CDR3 protein is CASSPAGGQPQHF. The CDR3 DNA sequence: TGTGCCAGCAGTCCCGCGGGAGGCCAGCCCCAGCATTTT. J is TRBJ1-5 and V is TRBV28; unclear D gene. Trimming removed 5 bases from V and 7 bases from J, with 12 bases in between. CDR1 and CDR2 (germline): MDHEN, SYDVKM. The CDR3 covers 13 residues.

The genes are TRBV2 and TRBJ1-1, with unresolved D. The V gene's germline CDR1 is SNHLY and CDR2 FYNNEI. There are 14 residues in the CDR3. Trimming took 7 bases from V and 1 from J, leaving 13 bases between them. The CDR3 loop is CASKARRSNTEAFF. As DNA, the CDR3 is TGTGCCAGCAAAGCCCGAAGATCGAACACTGAAGCTTTCTTT.

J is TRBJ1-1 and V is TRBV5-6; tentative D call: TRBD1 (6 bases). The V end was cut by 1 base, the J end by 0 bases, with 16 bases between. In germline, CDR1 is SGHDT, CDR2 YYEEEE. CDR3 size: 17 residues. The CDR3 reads CASSLIPGQILNTEAFF. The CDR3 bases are TGTGCCAGCAGCTTGATTCCAGGACAGATATTGAACACTGAAGCTTTCTTT. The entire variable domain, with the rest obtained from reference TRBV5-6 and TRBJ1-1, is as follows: DAGVTQSPTHLIKTRGQQVTLRCSPKSGHDTVSWYQQALGQGPQFIFQYYEEEERQRGNFPDRFSGHQFPNYSSELNVNALLLGDSALYLCASSLIPGQILNTEAFFGQGTRLTVV.

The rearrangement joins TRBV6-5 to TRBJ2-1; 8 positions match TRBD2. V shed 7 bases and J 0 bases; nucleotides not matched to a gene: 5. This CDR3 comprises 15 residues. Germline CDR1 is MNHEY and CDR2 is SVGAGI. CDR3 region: CASIGGGSSYNEQFF. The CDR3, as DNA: TGTGCCAGCATCGGGGGGGGGAGCTCCTACAATGAGCAGTTCTTC.

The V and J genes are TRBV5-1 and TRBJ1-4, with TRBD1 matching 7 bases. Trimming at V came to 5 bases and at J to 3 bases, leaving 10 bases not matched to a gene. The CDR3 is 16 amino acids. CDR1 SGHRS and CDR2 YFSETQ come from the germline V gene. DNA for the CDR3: TGCGCCAGCAGTTCCTCAGGGGGTTCGGCTAATGAAAAACTGTTTTTT. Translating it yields CASSSSGGSANEKLFF.

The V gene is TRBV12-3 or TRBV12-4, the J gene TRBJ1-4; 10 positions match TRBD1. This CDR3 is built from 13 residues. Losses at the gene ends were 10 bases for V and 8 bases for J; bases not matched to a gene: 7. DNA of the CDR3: TGTGCCACGCGACAGGGGGCAGGGGAAAAACTGTTTTTT. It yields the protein CATRQGAGEKLFF.